This T cell receptor (beta chain) is drawn from a study of CD8+ T cells in alopecia areata. Study as a whole: Tofacitinib treatment spanned 6 to 18 months, with 6 months off drug afterward. General study points: The study found TCR sharing across patients less clear than in mice, possibly for HLA reasons.

Both peripheral blood and punch biopsies of lesional scalp skin were obtained from patients who had alopecia areata. Following extraction, RNA underwent reverse transcription to cDNA, which served as the sequencing template. TCRdb's table, derived via immunoSEQ multiplex PCR, lists solely in-frame clones and lacks some. The table records some 130,000 clones, approximately 49% of them present only once. V was clipped by 3 bases and J by 2 bases; unmatched bases: 7. The CDR3 is 15 amino acids. Germline CDR1 is SGDLS and CDR2 is YYNGEE. A word on this clone: Its matching antigen is unknown.

This rearrangement joins TRBV9 to TRBJ1-2, with 7 bases matching TRBD1. The starting material was CD8+ T cells sorted from blood, obtained at week 0. The sequence derives from a human donor with alopecia areata. The CDR3 sequence is CASSDRQGMNYGYTF. CDR3 nucleotide sequence: TGTGCCAGCAGCGATCGACAGGGAATGAACTATGGCTACACCTTC. Complete variable domain (other parts from reference TRBV9 and TRBJ1-2): DSGVTQTPKHLITATGQRVTLRCSPRSGDLSVYWYQQSLDQGLQFLIQYYNGEERAKGNILERFSAQQFPDLHSELNLSSLELGDSALYFCASSDRQGMNYGYTFGSGTRLTVV.